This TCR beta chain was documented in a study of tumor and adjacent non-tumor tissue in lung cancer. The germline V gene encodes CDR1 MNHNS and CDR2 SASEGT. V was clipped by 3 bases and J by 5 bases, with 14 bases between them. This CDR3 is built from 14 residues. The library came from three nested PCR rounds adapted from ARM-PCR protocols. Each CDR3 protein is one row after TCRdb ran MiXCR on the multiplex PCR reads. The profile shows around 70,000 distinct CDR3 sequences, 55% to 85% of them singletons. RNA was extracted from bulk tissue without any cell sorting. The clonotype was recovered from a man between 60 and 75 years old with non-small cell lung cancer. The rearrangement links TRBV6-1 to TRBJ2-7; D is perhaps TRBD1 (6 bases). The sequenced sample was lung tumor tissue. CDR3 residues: CASSDYRVEDEQYF. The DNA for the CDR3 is TGTGCCAGCAGTGACTACAGGGTTGAAGACGAGCAGTACTTC.